This TCR beta chain was identified during a study of blood T cells in healthy people across ages (dated by TCRdb to about 2015). Background on the whole study: In model experiments, template switching captured roughly one uniquely barcoded TCR beta cDNA molecule for every two T cells. Using deep sequencing normalized with unique cDNA molecular identifiers, the study measured how TCR beta repertoire diversity changes with age. The donors were split into four age groups: young (average around 15 years), middle-aged (about 40), aged (roughly 60) and long-lived (approximately 80). To avoid experimental bias, donors of different ages were distributed randomly across sequencing lanes. The study analyzed two additional independent replicas of 1 million unique cDNA reads from the same blood draw for two donors, one aged 18 to 29 and one aged 80 or older. Findings and caveats that apply to the study as a whole: As age increased, observed TCR beta diversity per million T cells dropped in a roughly linear way, and a significant reduction was already evident by age about 40. Estimates of total diversity based on one million sequenced T cells were considered lower bounds and underestimates. A strong correlation was found between observed TCR beta diversity and the percentage of naive T cells measured by flow cytometry. Compared with the aged group, the long-lived group had more naive CD4+ T cells, fewer expanded clones and increased TCR diversity, suggesting age selection. Bulk unsorted PBMC profiling prevented conclusive comparison of naive and antigen-experienced compartments. Because donor CMV infection status was unknown, age-related changes in expanded clonotypes were potentially confounded.

Relative to germline, V is 2 bases shorter and J is 3 bases shorter, with 8 bases between their ends. CDR1 and CDR2 were assigned from the germline V gene as MNHEY and SVGEGT. Reading from cysteine to phenylalanine, the CDR3 counts 14 amino acids. Just CDR3 DNA is preserved here, 42 bases in frame from base 1. A few counts support this clonotype. The antigen it binds to is not known. No per-base quality is available; no much larger clone lies one base away. Libraries were made using 5' RACE. TCRdb records Illumina HiSeq 2500 as the sequencer. A second roughly 6 to 12 cycle PCR used a sample-barcoded 5' primer and a J-beta primer mix. A unique molecular identifier was introduced onto each TCR beta cDNA molecule by a template-switch 5' adaptor carrying 12 random nucleotides. At least 3 million CDR3-containing paired-end reads were obtained from each sample. First-strand cDNA synthesis was performed from all RNA using the Mint cDNA synthesis kit, with priming by a TRBC-specific oligonucleotide. Following uracil-DNA glycosylase treatment, all cDNA underwent a first 18-cycle PCR with the universal primers M1SS and BC2_uni_R. As for how the authors treated the data: Each sample was normalized by randomly selecting 1 million high-quality reads, each carrying a distinct molecular identifier. Instead of being binned into consensus sequences, reads with shared molecular identifiers were discarded. MiTCR, run with a Q25 quality threshold and the strictest error-elimination algorithm, handled CDR3 identification, clonotype clustering and error correction. A nonparametric unseen species model with Euler transformation was used to estimate a lower bound on total TCR beta diversity. TCRdb handled the public reads itself, with Q25 trimming in fastp and clone calling in MiXCR, and kept productive beta chains. Rows merge per CDR3 protein into single entries with the most common DNA and genes. TCRdb's processing, not the authors', yielded these V and J calls. This sample has some 790,000 distinct CDR3 sequences in its table, and more than 25% of those were observed once. The ten largest clones take up roughly 17% of the sample.

The donors were roughly 40 Caucasian individuals from Russia, aged 6 to 90 years, who were systemically healthy. Approximately 9 milliliters of peripheral blood were collected from each donor into EDTA-treated Vacutainer tubes. Ficoll-Paque density-gradient centrifugation was used to isolate PBMCs, with at least 6.5 million per sample. Trizol reagent was used to extract total RNA from PBMCs, with at least 6 micrograms per sample. The percentages of naive CD45RAhigh/CD27high T cells were determined by flow cytometry on a PBMC aliquot from every donor. The V and J genes are TRBV6-2 or TRBV6-3 and TRBJ1-5; the D gene lacks a confident call. The source material was blood. This receptor was obtained from an elderly woman in good health. The sequence in DNA is TGTGCCAGCAGTTACCAGGCCCACAATCAGCCCCAGCATTTT. Its amino acids are CASSYQAHNQPQHF.